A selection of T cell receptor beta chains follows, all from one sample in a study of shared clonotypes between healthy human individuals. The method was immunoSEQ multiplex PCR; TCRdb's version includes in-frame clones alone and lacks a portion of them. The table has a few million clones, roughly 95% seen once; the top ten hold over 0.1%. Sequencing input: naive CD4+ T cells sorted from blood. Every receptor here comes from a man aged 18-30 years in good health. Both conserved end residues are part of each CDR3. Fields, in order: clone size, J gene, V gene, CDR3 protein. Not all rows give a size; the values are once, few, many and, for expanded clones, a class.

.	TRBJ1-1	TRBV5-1	CASGGGANTEAFF
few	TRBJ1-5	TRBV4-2	CASSQETGSQHF
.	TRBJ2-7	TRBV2	CASSEGGSGSYEQYF
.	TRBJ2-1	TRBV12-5	CASGLVPPAGGYNEQFF
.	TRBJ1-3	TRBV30	CAWRRAGGNTIYF
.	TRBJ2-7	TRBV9	CASSVATGALYEQYF
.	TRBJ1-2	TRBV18	CASSLNSGGTPVGYTF
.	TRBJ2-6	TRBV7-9	CASSLDGANVLTF
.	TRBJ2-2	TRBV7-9	CASSAQRGGDTGELFF
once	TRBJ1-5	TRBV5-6	CASSLDGSNQPQHF
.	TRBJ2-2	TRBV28	CASSLGDRNTGELFF
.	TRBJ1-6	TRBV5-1	CASSLDDRVGSPLHF
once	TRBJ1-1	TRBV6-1	CASSDRVGRTEAFF
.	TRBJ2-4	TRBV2	CASSEEGLAKNIQYF
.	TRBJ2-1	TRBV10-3	CAIAKGGSYNEQFF
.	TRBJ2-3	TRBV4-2	CASSQDSGMNTQYF
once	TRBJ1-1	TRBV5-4	CASSPRPNTEAFF
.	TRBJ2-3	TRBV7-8	CASSGLAGATDTQYF
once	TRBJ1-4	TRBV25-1	CASSEWRATNEKLFF
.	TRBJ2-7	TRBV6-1	CASSEREGSGEQYF
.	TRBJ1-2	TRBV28	CASSFPPATGGYGYTF
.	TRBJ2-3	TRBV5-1	CASSLEGWADTQYF
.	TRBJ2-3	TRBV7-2	CASSLGSGVTDTQYF
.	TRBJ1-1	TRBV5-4	CASSPSTGDLKAFF
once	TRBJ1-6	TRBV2	CASSVGVAYNSPLHF
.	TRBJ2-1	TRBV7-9	CASSPTGTSGRKDNEQFF
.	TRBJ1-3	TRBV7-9	CASRTDTTGNTIYF
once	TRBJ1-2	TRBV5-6	CASSLAGDGYTF
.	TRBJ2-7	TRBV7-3	CASSRQRGGMGEQYF
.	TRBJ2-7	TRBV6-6	CASRSGQVYEQYF
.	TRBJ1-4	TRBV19	CASSHNRGGTATNEKLFF
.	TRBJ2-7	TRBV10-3	CAISPSGVKSYEQYF
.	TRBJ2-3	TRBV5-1	CASSDTRGPTDTQYF
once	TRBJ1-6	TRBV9	CASSRYRDIWPGGSPLHF
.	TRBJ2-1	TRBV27	CASSADRENEQFF
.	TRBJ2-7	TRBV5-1	CASSLRDLSYEQYF
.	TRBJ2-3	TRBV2	CASRHGGRPDTQYF
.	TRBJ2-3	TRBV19	CASQGLVTDTQYF
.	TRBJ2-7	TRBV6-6	CASSYGSGQEQYF
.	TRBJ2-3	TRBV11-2	CASSPLFSGVQDTQYF
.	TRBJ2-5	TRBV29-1	CSVWVTGDFQETQYF